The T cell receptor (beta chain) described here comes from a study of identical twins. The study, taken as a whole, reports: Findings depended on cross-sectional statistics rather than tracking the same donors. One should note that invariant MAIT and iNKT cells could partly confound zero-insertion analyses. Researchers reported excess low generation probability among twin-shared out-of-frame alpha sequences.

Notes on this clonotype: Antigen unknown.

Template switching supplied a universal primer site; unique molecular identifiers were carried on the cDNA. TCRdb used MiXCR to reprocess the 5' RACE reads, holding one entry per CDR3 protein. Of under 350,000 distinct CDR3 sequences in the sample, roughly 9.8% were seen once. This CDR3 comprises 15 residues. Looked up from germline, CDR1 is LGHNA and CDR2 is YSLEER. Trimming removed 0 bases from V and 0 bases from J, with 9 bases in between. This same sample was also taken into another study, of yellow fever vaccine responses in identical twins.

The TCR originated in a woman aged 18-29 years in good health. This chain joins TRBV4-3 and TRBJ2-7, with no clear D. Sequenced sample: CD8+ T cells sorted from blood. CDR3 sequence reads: CASSQDRIGSYEQYF. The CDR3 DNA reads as TGCGCCAGCAGCCAAGACAGAATTGGCTCCTACGAGCAGTACTTC.